The text below deals with one TCR beta chain. No antigen is known for it. The sample belongs to a study of PD-1 blockade in classical Hodgkin lymphoma. Study background: Every 2 weeks, patients had 3 mg/kg nivolumab intravenously. Regarding the study as a whole: A significant rise in TCR diversity by C4D1 was seen for CD4+ but not CD8+ cells. Factors driving the repertoire differences, possibly disease activity or prior therapy, remain undefined. Newly diagnosed patients had baseline TCR diversity that was reportedly lower than that of healthy donors.

Each of the patients experienced relapse following autologous stem cell transplantation, and their brentuximab vedotin exposure differed. This CDR3 has 13 amino acids. Germline V gene sequence: CDR1 ENHRY, CDR2 SYGVKD. Trimming removed 2 bases at V and 12 bases at J, with 14 bases between. Some clones are missing from TCRdb's copy, which holds only in-frame ones; the method was immunoSEQ multiplex PCR. The sample consists of about 13,000 clones, around 86% of them appearing once. The sequences come from peripheral blood mononuclear cells (PBMCs), collected at baseline. This TCR was recovered from a human donor with classical Hodgkin lymphoma. The chain links TRBV10-3 to TRBJ2-1; tentatively, D is TRBD2 (5 bases). CDR3 in DNA: TGTGCCATCAGTGAGAAAGAGGGTGAGGGGCAGTTCTTC. It yields the protein CAISEKEGEGQFF.